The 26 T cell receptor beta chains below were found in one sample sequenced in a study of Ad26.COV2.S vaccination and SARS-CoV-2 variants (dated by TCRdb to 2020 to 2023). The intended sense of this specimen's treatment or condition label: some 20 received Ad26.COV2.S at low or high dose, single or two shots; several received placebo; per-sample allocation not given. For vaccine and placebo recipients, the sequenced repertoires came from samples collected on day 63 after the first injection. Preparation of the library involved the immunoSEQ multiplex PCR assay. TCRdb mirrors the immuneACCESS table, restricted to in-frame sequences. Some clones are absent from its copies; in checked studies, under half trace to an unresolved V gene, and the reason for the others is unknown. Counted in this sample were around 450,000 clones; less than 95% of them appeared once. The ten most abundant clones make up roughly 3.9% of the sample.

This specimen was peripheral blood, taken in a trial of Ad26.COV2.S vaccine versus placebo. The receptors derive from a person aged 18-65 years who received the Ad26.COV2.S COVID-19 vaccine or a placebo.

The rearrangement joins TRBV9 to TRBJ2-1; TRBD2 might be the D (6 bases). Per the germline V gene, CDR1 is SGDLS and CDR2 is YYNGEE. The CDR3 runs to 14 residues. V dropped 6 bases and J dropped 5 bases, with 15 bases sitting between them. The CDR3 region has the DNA TGTGCCAGCACCCCGGGGGTGATCAACAATGAGCAGTTCTTC. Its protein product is CASTPGVINNEQFF.

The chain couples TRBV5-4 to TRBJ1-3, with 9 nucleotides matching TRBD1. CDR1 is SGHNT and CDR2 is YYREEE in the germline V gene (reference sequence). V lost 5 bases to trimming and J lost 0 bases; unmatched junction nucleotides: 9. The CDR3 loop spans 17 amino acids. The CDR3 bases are TGTGCCAGCAGGAAGTGGACAGGGGATTTCTCTGGAAACACCATATATTTT. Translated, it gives CASRKWTGDFSGNTIYF.

For the CDR3, the DNA is TGTGCCAGCTCACCGGGGACGGAACAAGAGACCCAGTACTTC. Translated, it gives CASSPGTEQETQYF. J is TRBJ2-5 and V is TRBV18; D may correspond to TRBD1 or TRBD2 (5 bases each). Deletions cut 3 bases from V and 2 bases from J, with 10 bases between. CDR3 length: 14 amino acids. Germline CDR1 KGHSH, CDR2 LQKENI.

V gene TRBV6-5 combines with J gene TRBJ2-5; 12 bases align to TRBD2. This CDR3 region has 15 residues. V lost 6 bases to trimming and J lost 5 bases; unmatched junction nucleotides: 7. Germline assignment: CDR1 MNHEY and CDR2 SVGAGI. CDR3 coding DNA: TGTGCCAGCAGCCGGACTAGCGGGGAGGGGGAGACCCAGTACTTC. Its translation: CASSRTSGEGETQYF.

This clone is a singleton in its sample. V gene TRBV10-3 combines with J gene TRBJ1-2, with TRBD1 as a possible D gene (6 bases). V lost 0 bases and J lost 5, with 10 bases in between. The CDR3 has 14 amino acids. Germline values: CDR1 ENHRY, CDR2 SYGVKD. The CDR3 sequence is CAISESRGTYGYTF. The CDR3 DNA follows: TGTGCCATCAGTGAGTCGAGGGGGACGTATGGCTACACCTTC.

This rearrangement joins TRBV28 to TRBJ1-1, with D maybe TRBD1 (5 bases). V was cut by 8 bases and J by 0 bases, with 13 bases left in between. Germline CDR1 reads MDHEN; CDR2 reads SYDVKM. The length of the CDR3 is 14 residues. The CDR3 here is CASSGWGMNTEAFF. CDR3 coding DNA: TGTGCCAGCTCTGGGTGGGGGATGAACACTGAAGCTTTCTTT.

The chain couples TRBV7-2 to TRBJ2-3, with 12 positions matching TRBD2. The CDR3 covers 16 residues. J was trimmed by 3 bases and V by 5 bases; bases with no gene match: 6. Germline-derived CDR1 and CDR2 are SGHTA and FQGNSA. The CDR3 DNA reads TGTGCCAGCAGCATTCTAGCGGGAGGGGGAACAGATACGCAGTATTTT. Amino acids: CASSILAGGGTDTQYF.

CDR3 coding DNA: TGTGCCAGCAGTTCTAGGACTAGCGGGAGTATGAATGAGCAGTTCTTC. This codes for CASSSRTSGSMNEQFF. This sequence joins TRBV7-9 and TRBJ2-1; 13 positions agree with TRBD2. The V segment lost 6 bases and the J segment 7 bases; nucleotides outside the gene matches: 9. Germline CDR1 reads SEHNR; CDR2 reads FQNEAQ (reference sequence). CDR3 length: 16 residues.

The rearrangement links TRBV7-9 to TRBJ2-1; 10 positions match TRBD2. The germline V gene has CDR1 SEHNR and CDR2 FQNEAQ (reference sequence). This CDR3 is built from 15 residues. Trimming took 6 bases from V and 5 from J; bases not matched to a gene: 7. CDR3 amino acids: CASRFGTSADNEQFF. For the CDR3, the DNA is TGTGCCAGCAGATTCGGGACTAGCGCCGACAATGAGCAGTTCTTC.

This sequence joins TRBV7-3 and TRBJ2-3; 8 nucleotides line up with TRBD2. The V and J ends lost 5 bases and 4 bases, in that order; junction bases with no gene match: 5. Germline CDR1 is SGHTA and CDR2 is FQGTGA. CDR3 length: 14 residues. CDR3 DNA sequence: TGTGCCAGCAGCCCCGGACTAGCCGCAGATACGCAGTATTTT. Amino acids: CASSPGLAADTQYF.

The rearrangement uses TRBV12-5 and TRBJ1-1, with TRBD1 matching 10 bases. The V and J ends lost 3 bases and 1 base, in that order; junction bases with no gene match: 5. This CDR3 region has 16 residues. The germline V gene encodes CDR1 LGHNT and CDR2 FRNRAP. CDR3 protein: CASGFGTGVRNTEAFF. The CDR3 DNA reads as TGTGCTAGTGGTTTCGGGACAGGGGTGAGGAACACTGAAGCTTTCTTT.

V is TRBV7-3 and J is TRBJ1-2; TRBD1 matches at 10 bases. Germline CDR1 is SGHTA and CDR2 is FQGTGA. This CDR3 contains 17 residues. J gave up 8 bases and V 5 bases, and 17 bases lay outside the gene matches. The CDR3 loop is CASSQDAGTGDYRGYTF. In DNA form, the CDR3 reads TGTGCCAGCAGCCAAGACGCCGGGACAGGGGATTATCGCGGCTACACCTTC.

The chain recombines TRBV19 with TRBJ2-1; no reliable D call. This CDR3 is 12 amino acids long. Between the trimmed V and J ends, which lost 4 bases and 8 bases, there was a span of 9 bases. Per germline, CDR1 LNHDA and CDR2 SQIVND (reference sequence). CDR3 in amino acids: CASSTNTYEQFF. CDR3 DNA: TGTGCCAGTAGTACCAATACGTATGAGCAGTTCTTC.

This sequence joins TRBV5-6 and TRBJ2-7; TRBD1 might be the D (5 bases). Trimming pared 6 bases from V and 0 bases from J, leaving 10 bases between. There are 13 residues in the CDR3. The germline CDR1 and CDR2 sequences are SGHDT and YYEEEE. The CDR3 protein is CASTTTDSYEQYF. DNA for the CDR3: TGTGCCAGCACCACGACAGACTCCTACGAGCAGTACTTC. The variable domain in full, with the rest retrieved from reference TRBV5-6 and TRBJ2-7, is DAGVTQSPTHLIKTRGQQVTLRCSPKSGHDTVSWYQQALGQGPQFIFQYYEEEERQRGNFPDRFSGHQFPNYSSELNVNALLLGDSALYLCASTTTDSYEQYFGPGTRLTVT.

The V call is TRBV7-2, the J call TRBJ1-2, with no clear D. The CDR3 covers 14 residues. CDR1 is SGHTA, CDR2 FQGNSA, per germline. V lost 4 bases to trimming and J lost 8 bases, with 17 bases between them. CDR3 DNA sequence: TGTGCCAGCAGCTCCTCCAGACGGGCTGGCGGCTACACCTTC. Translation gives CASSSSRRAGGYTF.

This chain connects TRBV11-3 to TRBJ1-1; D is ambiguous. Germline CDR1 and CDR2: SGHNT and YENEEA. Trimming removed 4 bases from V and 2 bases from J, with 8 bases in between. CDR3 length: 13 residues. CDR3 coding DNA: TGTGCCAGCAGCTCGGACGGAAACACTGAAGCTTTCTTT. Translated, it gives CASSSDGNTEAFF. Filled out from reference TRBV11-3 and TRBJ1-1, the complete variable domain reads EAGVVQSPRYKIIEKKQPVAFWCNPISGHNTLYWYLQNLGQGPELLIRYENEEAVDDSQLPKDRFSAERLKGVDSTLKIQPAELGDSAVYLCASSSDGNTEAFFGQGTRLTVV.

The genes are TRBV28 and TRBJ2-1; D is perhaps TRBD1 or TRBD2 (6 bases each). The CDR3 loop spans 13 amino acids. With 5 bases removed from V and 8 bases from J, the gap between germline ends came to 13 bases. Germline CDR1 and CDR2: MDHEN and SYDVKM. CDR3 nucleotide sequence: TGTGCCAGCAGTCCCTCCGGGGGCTATGAGCAGTTCTTC. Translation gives CASSPSGGYEQFF. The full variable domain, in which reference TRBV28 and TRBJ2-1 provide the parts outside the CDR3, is DVKVTQSSRYLVKRTGEKVFLECVQDMDHENMFWYRQDPGLGLRLIYFSYDVKMKEKGDIPEGYSVSREKKERFSLILESASTNQTSMYLCASSPSGGYEQFFGPGTRLTVL.

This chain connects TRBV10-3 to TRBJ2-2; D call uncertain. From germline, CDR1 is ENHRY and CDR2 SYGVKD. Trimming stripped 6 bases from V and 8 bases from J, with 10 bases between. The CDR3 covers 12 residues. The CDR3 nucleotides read TGTGCCATCAGAACGGCCGGGGGGGAGCTGTTTTTT. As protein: CAIRTAGGELFF.

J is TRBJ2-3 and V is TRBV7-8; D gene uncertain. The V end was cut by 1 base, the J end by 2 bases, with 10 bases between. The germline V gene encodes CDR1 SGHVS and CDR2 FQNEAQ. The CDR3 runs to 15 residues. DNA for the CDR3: TGTGCCAGCAGCTTAGATGGCAGACCCACAGATACGCAGTATTTT. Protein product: CASSLDGRPTDTQYF.

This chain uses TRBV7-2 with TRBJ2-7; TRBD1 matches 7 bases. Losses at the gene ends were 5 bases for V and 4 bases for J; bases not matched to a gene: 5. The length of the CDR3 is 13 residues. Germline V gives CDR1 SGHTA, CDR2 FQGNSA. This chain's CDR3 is CASSPSGGYEQYF. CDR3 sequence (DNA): TGTGCCAGCAGCCCCTCAGGGGGATACGAGCAGTACTTC.

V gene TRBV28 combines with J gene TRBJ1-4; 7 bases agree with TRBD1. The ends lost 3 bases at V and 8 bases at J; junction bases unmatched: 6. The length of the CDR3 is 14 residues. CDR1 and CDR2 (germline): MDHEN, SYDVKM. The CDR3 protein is CASSFNRGNEKLFF. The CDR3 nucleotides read TGTGCCAGCAGTTTCAACAGGGGTAACGAAAAACTGTTTTTT.

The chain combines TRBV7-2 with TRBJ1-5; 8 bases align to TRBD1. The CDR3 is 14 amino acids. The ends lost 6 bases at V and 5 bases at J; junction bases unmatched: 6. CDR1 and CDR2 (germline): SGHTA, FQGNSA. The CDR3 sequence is CASSYGQGDQPQHF. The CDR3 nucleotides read TGTGCCAGCAGTTACGGACAGGGAGATCAGCCCCAGCATTTT.

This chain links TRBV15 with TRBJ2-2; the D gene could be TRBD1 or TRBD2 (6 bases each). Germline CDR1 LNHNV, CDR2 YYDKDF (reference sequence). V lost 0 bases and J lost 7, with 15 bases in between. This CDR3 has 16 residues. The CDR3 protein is CATSRETGAGLGELFF. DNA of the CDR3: TGTGCCACCAGCAGAGAAACGGGGGCTGGTCTCGGGGAGCTGTTTTTT.

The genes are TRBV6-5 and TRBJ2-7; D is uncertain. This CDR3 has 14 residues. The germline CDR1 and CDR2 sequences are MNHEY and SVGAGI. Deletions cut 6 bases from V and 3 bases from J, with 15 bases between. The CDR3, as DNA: TGTGCCAGCAGGGTCGACTCTACAAACTACGAGCAGTACTTC. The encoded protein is CASRVDSTNYEQYF.

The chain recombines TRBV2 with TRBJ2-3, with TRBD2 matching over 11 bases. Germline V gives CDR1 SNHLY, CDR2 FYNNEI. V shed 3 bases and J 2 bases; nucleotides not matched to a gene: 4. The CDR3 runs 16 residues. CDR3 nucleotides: TGTGCCAGCAGTGATTTTAGCGGGAGGGCCACAGATACGCAGTATTTT. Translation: CASSDFSGRATDTQYF.

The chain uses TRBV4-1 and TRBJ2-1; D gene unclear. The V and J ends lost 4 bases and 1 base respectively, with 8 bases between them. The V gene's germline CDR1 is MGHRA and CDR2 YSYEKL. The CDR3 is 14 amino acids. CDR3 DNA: TGCGCCAGCAGCCCAGAAGGTTCCTACAATGAGCAGTTCTTC. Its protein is CASSPEGSYNEQFF.